A selection of T cell receptor beta chains follows, all from one sample in a study of CD8 T cells in ankylosing spondylitis. From the 5' RACE reads, TCRdb called clonotypes with MiXCR, one entry per CDR3 protein. The repertoire holds some 840,000 distinct CDR3 sequences, with 10% to 15% as singletons. The source material was blood, either unsorted or a sorted T cell fraction (not recorded which). These receptors were obtained from a male donor with ankylosing spondylitis. Each CDR3 is given with its conserved first and last residue. Fields, in order: J gene, D gene, clone size, V gene, CDR3 length, CDR3 protein, CDR3 DNA. The D gene is left open where the match is weak. Where a row states a size, it is once, few, many or the class of an expanded clone; other rows omit it.

TRBJ1-1 . . TRBV7-3 17 CASSLGGPPTVGTEAFF TGTGCCAGCAGCTTAGGAGGGCCCCCCACGGTCGGCACTGAAGCTTTCTTT
TRBJ1-1 . many TRBV7-2 15 CASSLAFGAWSEAFF TGTGCCAGCAGCTTAGCTTTTGGGGCCTGGTCTGAAGCTTTCTTT
TRBJ2-1 TRBD2 few TRBV12-3/TRBV12-4 20 CASSLAPGLAGGSSYNEQFF TGTGCCAGCAGTTTAGCGCCGGGACTAGCGGGGGGAAGCTCCTACAATGAGCAGTTCTTC
TRBJ1-2 . many TRBV4-1 15 CASSQIWPGMDGYTF TGCGCCAGCAGCCAAATCTGGCCAGGGATGGATGGCTACACCTTC
TRBJ2-7 . many TRBV29-1 12 CSVNPGTYEQYF TGCAGCGTTAATCCAGGGACCTACGAGCAGTACTTC
TRBJ1-4 . few TRBV20-1 13 CSARTVFNEKLFF TGCAGTGCTAGGACAGTCTTTAATGAAAAACTGTTTTTT
TRBJ2-5 TRBD2 many TRBV29-1 13 CSVGGRARETQYF TGCAGCGTTGGGGGGAGGGCCCGGGAGACCCAGTACTTC
TRBJ2-7 TRBD1 . TRBV29-1 15 CSVHPGQGALHEQYF TGCAGCGTCCACCCTGGACAGGGGGCTCTCCACGAGCAGTACTTC
TRBJ1-5 . . TRBV6-2/TRBV6-3 15 CASSYPGTENQPQHF TGTGCCAGCAGTTACCCTGGGACGGAGAATCAGCCCCAGCATTTT
TRBJ2-3 TRBD1 . TRBV20-1 13 CSRGDRVKDTQYF TGCAGTCGAGGGGACAGGGTCAAAGATACGCAGTATTTT
TRBJ1-2 . few TRBV4-3 14 CASSQAGTNYGYTF TGCGCCAGCAGCCAAGCGGGAACTAACTATGGCTACACCTTC
TRBJ1-5 . few TRBV10-3 15 CAISESNRYNQPQHF TGTGCCATCAGTGAGTCGAACAGGTACAATCAGCCCCAGCATTTT
TRBJ2-7 . . TRBV4-3 18 CASSLEPPGPLIHYEQYF TGCGCCAGCAGCCTCGAACCCCCGGGTCCCCTAATCCACTACGAGCAGTACTTC
TRBJ2-5 . few TRBV5-1 16 CASSFNVRGPQETQYF TGCGCCAGCAGCTTTAACGTGAGGGGCCCCCAAGAGACCCAGTACTTC
TRBJ2-3 . many TRBV20-1 15 CSARVLLRSTDTQYF TGCAGTGCTAGAGTCCTCCTGCGGAGCACAGATACGCAGTATTTT
TRBJ2-5 TRBD1 . TRBV7-9 15 CASSLGQGFQETQYF TGTGCCAGCAGCTTAGGACAGGGATTCCAAGAGACCCAGTACTTC
TRBJ2-5 TRBD1 . TRBV7-2 14 CASSPGQGTETQYF TGTGCCAGCAGTCCGGGACAGGGAACCGAGACCCAGTACTTC
TRBJ2-3 TRBD2 . TRBV29-1 16 CSAIGRAGGPGDTQYF TGCAGCGCCATTGGCAGGGCGGGGGGGCCGGGAGATACGCAGTATTTT
TRBJ2-1 TRBD1 . TRBV10-2 14 CAILSGTAHNEQFF TGCGCCATCCTGAGTGGGACAGCCCACAATGAGCAGTTCTTC
TRBJ1-2 TRBD1 few TRBV7-2 16 CASSLGTGGSRGGYTF TGTGCCAGCAGCTTAGGGACAGGGGGAAGTCGGGGTGGCTACACCTTC
TRBJ2-7 . . TRBV20-1 16 CSARDFGAGSLYEQYF TGCAGTGCTAGAGATTTCGGCGCGGGGAGCTTATACGAGCAGTACTTC
TRBJ2-3 . . TRBV29-1 15 CSQSGGGHSTDTQYF TGCAGCCAAAGTGGTGGCGGTCACAGCACAGATACGCAGTATTTT
TRBJ2-5 . . TRBV20-1 13 CSARYGGEETQYF TGCAGTGCTAGATACGGGGGAGAAGAGACCCAGTACTTC
TRBJ2-3 . . TRBV7-2 15 CASSLRVGQGDTQYF TGTGCCAGCAGCTTAAGGGTTGGGCAAGGGGATACGCAGTATTTT
TRBJ2-1 . . TRBV20-1 11 CSATRGGEQFF TGCAGTGCTACTCGAGGCGGAGAGCAGTTCTTC
TRBJ2-2 TRBD1 . TRBV4-2 18 CASSQEGPGGSNTGELFF TGTGCCAGCAGCCAAGAAGGGCCAGGGGGTTCGAACACCGGGGAGCTGTTTTTT
TRBJ2-5 . . TRBV2 12 CASSEALRARYF TGTGCCAGCAGTGAAGCGCTTAGGGCTCGGTACTTC
TRBJ1-2 . many TRBV5-1 15 CASSLLTTELSGYTF TGCGCCAGCAGCTTGTTAACGACGGAACTTTCAGGCTACACCTTC
TRBJ1-1 . few TRBV4-1 14 CASSQVSPDTEAFF TGCGCCAGCAGCCAAGTCTCGCCGGACACTGAAGCTTTCTTT
TRBJ1-2 . . TRBV3-1 13 CASSHSLGGGYTF TGTGCCAGCAGCCACTCTCTAGGTGGTGGCTACACCTTC
TRBJ1-2 . . TRBV6-2/TRBV6-3 17 CASSYSNQATSNYGYTF TGTGCCAGCAGTTACTCCAACCAGGCGACTTCTAACTATGGCTACACCTTC
TRBJ2-1 . many TRBV20-1 16 CSAPARDTFGDNEQFF TGCAGTGCCCCTGCCCGGGACACATTCGGGGATAATGAGCAGTTCTTC
TRBJ2-1 TRBD2 many TRBV29-1 15 CSVEDLAGGPHEQFF TGCAGCGTTGAAGATCTGGCGGGAGGGCCCCATGAGCAGTTCTTC
TRBJ1-5 . few TRBV20-1 15 CSATDTQYSNQPQHF TGCAGTGCTACGGACACTCAGTATAGCAATCAGCCCCAGCATTTT
TRBJ1-2 . . TRBV7-9 16 CASSLAPGPTFGGYTF TGTGCCAGCAGCTTAGCACCGGGACCGACCTTCGGTGGCTACACCTTC
TRBJ1-5 . . TRBV20-1 13 CSVSGSPKGAQHF TGCAGTGTTAGTGGCTCTCCCAAAGGAGCCCAGCATTTT
TRBJ2-3 . . TRBV11-1 14 CASSLDDRRDTQYF TGTGCCAGCAGCTTAGATGACCGCCGAGATACGCAGTATTTT
TRBJ1-3 . many TRBV7-2 15 CASSYPITSGNTIYF TGTGCCAGCAGCTATCCAATCACTTCTGGAAACACCATATATTTT
TRBJ2-3 TRBD2 many TRBV29-1 13 CSAYGRDTDTQYF TGCAGCGCCTATGGGAGGGACACAGATACGCAGTATTTT
TRBJ2-3 . . TRBV4-3 15 CASSQARRERATQYF TGCGCCAGCAGCCAAGCTCGTCGGGAGCGAGCTACGCAGTATTTT
TRBJ2-1 TRBD2 few TRBV10-3 15 CAISAGLVYKNEQFF TGTGCCATCAGTGCGGGACTAGTTTATAAGAATGAGCAGTTCTTC
TRBJ1-5 . . TRBV15 15 CATKGQFASNQPQHF TGTGCCACCAAGGGCCAGTTTGCTAGCAATCAGCCCCAGCATTTT
TRBJ2-3 . few TRBV29-1 14 CSVEPSPGTDTQYF TGCAGCGTTGAGCCCTCCCCAGGCACAGATACGCAGTATTTT
TRBJ1-2 TRBD1 . TRBV10-3 13 CAITGTGPGGYTF TGTGCCATCACCGGGACAGGGCCGGGAGGCTACACCTTC
TRBJ2-7 TRBD2 many TRBV12-3/TRBV12-4 15 CASSSLWGRVSEQYF TGTGCCAGCAGTTCGCTTTGGGGGAGGGTATCCGAGCAGTACTTC
TRBJ1-5 TRBD1 many TRBV15 16 CATSRGQGRGQQPQHF TGTGCCACCAGCAGGGGTCAGGGTAGGGGGCAACAGCCCCAGCATTTT
TRBJ1-5 . . TRBV20-1 16 CSAPIGRFYSNQPQHF TGCAGTGCTCCAATCGGGCGTTTTTATAGCAATCAGCCCCAGCATTTT
TRBJ2-7 TRBD1 . TRBV10-3 14 CAIQRQGEPYEQYF TGTGCCATCCAACGACAGGGGGAACCCTACGAGCAGTACTTC